The clone carrying this T cell receptor (beta chain) showed up just once. The data originate from a study of shared clonotypes between healthy human individuals. Terminally differentiated effector memory CD45RA+ cells were excluded by CCR7 positive selection of CD45RO-negative cells. Each sample came from a Caucasian adult donor living in Nashville, Tennessee. Losses at the gene ends were 0 bases for V and 7 bases for J; bases not matched to a gene: 5. Germline CDR1 MGHRA, CDR2 YSYEKL. The CDR3 sequence is 15 residues long. Clones were sequenced by immunoSEQ multiplex PCR, and TCRdb holds only the in-frame ones, with some missing. The data show roughly 2.1 million clones, with about 92% seen just once and more than 1.5% held by the top ten.

V and J are TRBV4-1 and TRBJ2-1; 8 positions match TRBD2. The TCR was taken from a man aged 18 to 35 in good health. Some clones in this sample may be carry-over from other donors' samples. The sample consisted of naive CD8+ T cells from PBMCs. CDR3 DNA sequence: TGCGCCAGCAGCCAAGATGGACTAGCTGGGAATGAGCAGTTCTTC. It specifies CASSQDGLAGNEQFF.